This T cell receptor (beta chain) was sequenced during a study of shared clonotypes between healthy human individuals. As for the study in general: The donors, two women and a few men, were aged 18 to 49.

Of note for this clone: The antigen is undetermined.

TCRdb's table, derived via immunoSEQ multiplex PCR, lists solely in-frame clones and lacks some. The table records 900,000 to 1,200,000 clones, around 78% of them present only once. Whole-study results and caveats: Clonotypes shared by all four sorted-subset donors had higher generation probabilities than non-shared clonotypes. Rarefaction revealed incomplete sorted-subset sequencing despite large depth.

This CDR3 has 14 residues. V was pared by 4 bases and J by 4 bases, with 14 bases between. Germline assignment: CDR1 SGDLS and CDR2 YYNGEE. The clonotype comes from a man aged 18 to 35 in good health. Some clones in this sample may be carry-over from other donors' samples. The rearrangement uses TRBV9 and TRBJ1-2; D is unclear. The sequenced sample was memory CD4+ T cells from PBMCs. The sample's subset: CD45RA-negative fraction. The CDR3 sequence: CASSRNRAAYGYTF. CDR3 in DNA: TGTGCCAGCAGCCGAAACCGAGCTGCCTATGGCTACACCTTC.